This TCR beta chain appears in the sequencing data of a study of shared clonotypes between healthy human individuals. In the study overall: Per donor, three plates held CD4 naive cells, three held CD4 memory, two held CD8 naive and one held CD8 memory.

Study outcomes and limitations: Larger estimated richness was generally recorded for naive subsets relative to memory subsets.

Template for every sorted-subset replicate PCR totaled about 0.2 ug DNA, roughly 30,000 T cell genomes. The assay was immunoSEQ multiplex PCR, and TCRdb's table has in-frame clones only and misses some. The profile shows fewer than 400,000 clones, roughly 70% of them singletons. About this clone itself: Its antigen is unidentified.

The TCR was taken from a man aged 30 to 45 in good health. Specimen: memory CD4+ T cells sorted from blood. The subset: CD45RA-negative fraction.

This chain's CDR3 is CASSQKTSGSSYNEQFF. The CDR3, as DNA: TGTGCCAGCAGCCAAAAGACTAGCGGGAGCTCCTACAATGAGCAGTTCTTC. J is TRBJ2-1 and V is TRBV4-2, with 12 bases aligning to TRBD2. This CDR3 region has 17 residues. The V and J ends lost 2 bases and 0 bases, in that order; junction bases with no gene match: 2. Germline CDR1 is LGHNA and CDR2 is YNFKEQ.